This T cell receptor beta chain was profiled in a study of CD8+CD57+ T cells in acquired aplastic anemia. CDR1 and CDR2 from the germline V gene are MDHEN and SYDVKM. The CDR3 totals 15 residues. Profiling of TCR beta VDJ combinations and CDR3 sequences used genomic DNA as template. MiXCR, applied by TCRdb to the reads, yields one record per CDR3 protein. The sample records 190,000 or so distinct CDR3 sequences, 48% being singletons. Patients chosen for sequencing had CD8+CD57+ cells that had expanded, as shown by flow cytometry. The cohort consisted entirely of patients having severe acquired aplastic anemia. A note on this clonotype: Its ends do not fully match the called genes, so a read error is possible.

Specimen: sorted CD4+, CD8+, or CD8+CD57+ T cells (not recorded which) from PBMCs. The receptor's source is a human donor with aplastic anemia. The chain uses TRBV28 and TRBJ2-5; TRBD1 might be the D (6 bases). CDR3 sequence (DNA): TGTACCAGCAGCCTACCACGAGGACAGCAAGAGACCCAGTACTTC. This translates into CTSSLPRGQQETQYF.